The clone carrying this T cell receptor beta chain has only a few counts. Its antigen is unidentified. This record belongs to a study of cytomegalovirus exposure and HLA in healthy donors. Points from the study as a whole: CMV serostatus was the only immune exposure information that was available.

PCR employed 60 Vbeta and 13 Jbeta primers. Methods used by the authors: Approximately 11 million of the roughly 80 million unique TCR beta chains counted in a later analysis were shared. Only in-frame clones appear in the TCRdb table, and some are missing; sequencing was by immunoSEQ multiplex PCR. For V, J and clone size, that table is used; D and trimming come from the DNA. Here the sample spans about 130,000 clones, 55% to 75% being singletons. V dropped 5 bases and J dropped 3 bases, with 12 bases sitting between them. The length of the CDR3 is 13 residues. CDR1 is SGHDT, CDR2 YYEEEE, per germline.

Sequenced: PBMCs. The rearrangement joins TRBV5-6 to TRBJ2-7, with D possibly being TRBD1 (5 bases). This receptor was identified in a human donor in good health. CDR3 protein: CASREQGDYEQYF. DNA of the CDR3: TGTGCCAGCAGGGAGCAAGGGGACTACGAGCAGTACTTC.